Below, one T cell receptor (beta chain) is given with its context. Its cognate antigen has yet to be identified. The record originates from a study of cytomegalovirus exposure and HLA in healthy donors (dated by TCRdb to about 2017). Broadly, across the study: An earlier analysis of about 530 of the donors reported approximately 300 Gb of sequence data and around 120 million unique TCR beta sequences obtained from around 180 million T cells. To predict cytomegalovirus infection status, the study brought together high-throughput TCR immunosequencing, statistical association of individual TCRs with disease status, and machine learning. Donor age, sex, ethnicity and CMV serostatus were compiled together with the repertoire data. Using immunosequencing, the study profiled T cell repertoires from fewer than 850 subjects and related those repertoires to cytomegalovirus serostatus. Typing coverage varied by locus: roughly 629-640 donors for A, B, C, DRB1 and DQB1; approximately 560 for DQA1; about 600 for DPA1; approximately 470 for DPB1. About 300 gigabases of sequencing data and 70 million to 100 million unique TCR sequences were included in an early release covering over 600 HLA-typed donors. In an earlier analysis of several hundred of the donors, high-throughput TCR beta sequencing was used to judge whether each TCR beta V gene segment behaved as functional or pseudogenic. HLA typing covered class I and class II loci at four-digit resolution. The later analysis used no new phenotypic data to find candidate immune exposures, relying instead on TCR beta sequences and their occurrence across donors. Because of strong linkage in the cohort, roughly five DR-DQ haplotypes were treated as single units for association and clustering. Among about 370 genotyped donors of the cohort, an average of around 220,000 unique TCR beta nucleotide sequences was sequenced per donor, of which 15% to 20% were non-productive. Genome-wide SNP genotypes for about 65% of the 666 donors were used in a later genetic analysis, which treated that subset as a discovery cohort. All discovery cohort repertoires had been generated on a single sequencing platform. To study patterns of TCR occurrence, a later analysis re-analyzed previously published TCR beta repertoires from several hundred donors and added high-resolution HLA genotyping. Among the roughly 390 genotyped donors, under 90% belonged to the genetic ancestry cluster associated with self-reported Caucasian donors. The study aimed to test whether cataloging public T cell receptors could reveal signatures of past pathogen exposure. In addition to the first cohort of several hundred subjects, a separate validation cohort of 130 or so different subjects was used.

Library construction relied on the immunoSEQ multiplex PCR assay. For the multiplex PCR, a mixture combining 60 forward primers for TCR Vbeta segments and 13 reverse primers for TCR Jbeta segments was used. Amplification of the CDR3 region of rearranged TCR beta genes was performed with a multiplex PCR assay on genomic DNA. The Illumina HiSeq System was used to sequence the amplified TCR beta libraries as 87-base-pair reads. The source study handled its data this way. Across the 500 to 750 repertoires, a later analysis counted some 81 million unique TCR beta chains, roughly 11 million of which were shared by at least two donors. Raw reads were error-corrected and collapsed into unique sequences by a nearest-neighbor algorithm in which closely related sequences were merged to remove PCR and sequencing errors. CDR3 sequences were aligned to IMGT reference sequences to assign V, D and J gene segments. Each retained sequence needed at least a six-nucleotide match to both a V gene segment and a J gene segment. A rearrangement counted as productive if the CDR3 had no stop codons and remained in frame with V and J, and every other rearrangement counted as non-productive. CDR3 was defined according to IMGT convention as the region running from the second conserved V-encoded cysteine to the conserved J-encoded phenylalanine. Sequences without an unambiguous match to a single V gene segment were excluded from the earlier analysis of approximately 600 of the donors. An earlier analysis of approximately 590 of the donors classified V segments as functional when productive rearrangements were above 56.7% and as segregating when the standard deviation between donors was above 5%. A statistical classification framework was built for diagnosing cytomegalovirus status from the catalog of TCR beta chain sequences. A later analysis assigned V and J genes by comparing TCR nucleotide sequences with IMGT/GENE-DB human TR gene sequences. The TCRdist pipeline was used in a later analysis to assign CDR3 sequences and most-parsimonious VDJ recombination scenarios. In a later analysis, every TCR beta chain was defined by the combination of its CDR3 amino acid sequence and its V-gene family, and reads without a unique V-gene family were dropped. In a later analysis, some 600 highly shared, low-generation-probability nucleotide sequences were removed to address suspected cross-contamination and a sequencing artifact. For each public chain, a later analysis derived a clonal expansion index from normalized ranks of inferred template counts within each repertoire. In a later analysis, generation probabilities were computed with a VDJ recombination model fitted to out-of-frame rearrangements, and the resulting probabilities were checked against IGoR. In a later analysis, TCR-TCR, TCR-HLA and TCR-CMV co-occurrence was scored with hypergeometric tests, and a repertoire-size bias correction was applied to TCR pairs. False discovery rates were estimated in a later analysis by permuting HLA or CMV assignments 20 times. In a later analysis, co-occurring TCRs were grouped with DBSCAN, and TCRdist sequence similarity was added when clustering was performed within HLA-allele-positive subsets. Repertoires with fewer than 30,000 or more than 120,000 public chains, plus five repertoires with anomalous nucleotide sharing, were excluded from co-occurrence clustering. In TCRdb, the immuneACCESS table is reduced to in-frame sequences with V and J assigned. These tables do not hold every clone; where another copy was compared, an unresolved V gene accounts for under half, and the others remain unexplained. V, J and clone size reflect that table, while D and trimming were determined from the DNA. The table of this sample itemizes roughly 220,000 clones. The leading ten clones occupy 0.9% to 1.4% of the sample.

In total, approximately 610 healthy bone marrow donors made up the cohort. At the time of sampling, every cohort member was nominally healthy, though immune exposures that went unrecorded were likely present. The donor tested CMV seropositive and was one of the 289 seropositive cohort members. Every donor gave a peripheral blood sample, and the peripheral blood mononuclear cells from that sample were used for TCR beta sequencing. The Qiagen DNeasy Blood Extraction Kit was used to extract genomic DNA from the blood cell samples. What the study reported, not specific to this receptor: Most CMV-associated TCR beta chains appeared to be HLA-restricted in a later analysis, and the HLA associations seemed to be driven largely by CMV exposure. V-gene and J-gene trimming of TCR beta chains was associated with a missense DCLRE1C variant in a later genetic analysis, and the association was replicated in an independent cohort. Strong co-occurrence of HLA alleles, especially DR and DQ, made assigning TCR associations to individual alleles difficult. While some public TCRs were present in many individuals, most TCR sequences turned up only very rarely across donors. The sequencing pipeline was judged likely to have produced a cluster of highly shared sequence variants as a technical artifact. The 87-base-pair reads could not distinguish some IMGT-functional V segments, including TRBV6-2 and TRBV6-3, so those segments were excluded. Because some donors lacked HLA typing at each locus, the association tests relied only on the typed subset. In a later genetic analysis, fewer N-insertions in productive TCRs were reported among donors in an Asian-associated ancestry cluster than the roughly 670-donor mean. In a later analysis, TCR association rates were found to vary across HLA loci, with the most associated TCRs seen for DRB1 alleles and the fewest for HLA-C alleles. In this cohort, only TCR beta chains were sequenced, and detectable features were limited by the absence of alpha or paired-chain data. It was suggested by the authors that the approach could potentially be generalized to other disease states and immunological phenotypes. The classifier was reported to diagnose cytomegalovirus status with high specificity and sensitivity in both the original and validation cohorts. CMV serostatus was the only immune exposure information available for the cohort. The presence/absence analyses assumed that sequencing depth was roughly uniform across donors, and that assumption may not be true. Linkage disequilibrium might explain the correlated functional status among segregating V segments, but an unknown experimental factor could not be ruled out. Specific HLA alleles were associated with 18,000 or so TCR beta sequences at a false discovery rate of 0.05 in a later analysis. In a later analysis, HLA-associated TCR beta chains showed more clonal expansion and lower generation probabilities than non-associated chains that were equally common. In a later analysis, several top co-occurrence clusters were reported to appear linked to parvovirus B19, influenza, CMV and Epstein-Barr virus. In an earlier analysis of some 640 of the donors, most TCR beta V segments were observed in productive rearrangements about 87% or about 30% of the time, broadly matching IMGT annotations. A few of the identified cytomegalovirus-associated TCR beta chains were confirmed in vitro to be specific for cytomegalovirus antigens. About 15 rarely observed V segments, including chromosome 9 orphons, were excluded from the earlier analysis of approximately 600 of the donors because counts were too low. The study listed 150 to 200 TCR beta chains as associated with cytomegalovirus. A further reported finding was that TCR beta sequences accurately predicted the HLA-A and HLA-B alleles for most subjects in the first cohort.

The CDR3 sequence holds 15 residues, the cysteine and phenylalanine included. The CDR3 DNA has 45 bases and is translated from base 1. At the junction V is shortened by 0 bases and J by 7 bases, with 13 bases in between. According to the germline V gene (reference sequence), CDR1 reads LNHDA and CDR2 reads SQIVND. This clonotype originated in a girl between 2 and 10 years old in good health and CMV-seropositive. Rearrangement joined TRBV19 to TRBJ2-1; the D gene lacks a confident call. The sample taken for sequencing was PBMCs. CDR3 reads: CASSIEVRLPNEQFF. The sequence in DNA is TGTGCCAGTAGTATAGAGGTTAGACTCCCGAATGAGCAGTTCTTC.